A single sample gave rise to the 27 T cell receptor beta chains below, sequenced in a study of radiotherapy plus CTLA-4 blockade in lung cancer. Repertoires were generated with immunoSEQ multiplex PCR, while TCRdb's copy carries only in-frame clones and drops some. The table has tens of thousands of clones, under 80% seen once; the top ten hold around a tenth. The source was peripheral blood, collected from a patient treated with radiotherapy plus ipilimumab. The receptors derive from a human donor with non-small cell lung cancer who had stable disease on radiotherapy plus ipilimumab.

This chain joins TRBV2 and TRBJ2-7; unclear D gene. The CDR3 is 12 amino acids. Germline loops: CDR1 SNHLY, CDR2 FYNNEI. Trimming pared 4 bases from V and 0 bases from J, leaving 4 bases between. DNA of the CDR3: TGTGCCAGCAGTGTGAGCTCCTACGAGCAGTACTTC. It codes for CASSVSSYEQYF.

This clone was detected only a few times. The CDR3 region has the DNA TGTGCCAGTAGTATGTCACAGGGGAACACCGGGGAGCTGTTTTTT. This gives the protein CASSMSQGNTGELFF. The chain employs TRBV19 and TRBJ2-2, with D perhaps TRBD1 (6 bases). V was shortened by 3 bases and J by 1 base, with 9 bases between the two germline ends. The germline CDR1 and CDR2 sequences are LNHDA and SQIVND (reference sequence). CDR3 size: 15 residues.

The chain carries TRBV29-1 and TRBJ2-7; D is possibly TRBD1 (5 bases). With 0 bases removed from V and 9 bases from J, the gap between germline ends came to 12 bases. The V gene's germline CDR1 is SQVTM and CDR2 ANQGSEA. The length of the CDR3 is 12 residues. The CDR3 coding sequence is TGCAGCGTTGAAGAGGGCAGGGCTGTGCAGTACTTC. Its protein product is CSVEEGRAVQYF.

This chain joins TRBV4-1 and TRBJ2-1; 11 bases align to TRBD2. With 1 base clipped from V and 7 bases from J, the junction kept 12 bases outside the gene matches. The CDR3 is 18 residues long. The germline V gene has CDR1 MGHRA and CDR2 YSYEKL. For the CDR3, the DNA is TGCGCCAGCAGCCAAGCCAACTTACTAGCGGGGGCCTTTAATGAGCAGTTCTTC. It specifies CASSQANLLAGAFNEQFF.

The rearrangement joins TRBV6-6 to TRBJ2-5; TRBD1 agrees at 7 bases. The DNA end favors TRBJ2-7, so the J call may be wrong. CDR3 length equals 14 residues. Germline V lookup: CDR1 MNHNY, CDR2 SVGAGI (reference sequence). CDR3 nucleotides: TGTGCCAGCAGACGGGACAGCCCCCTCTACGAGCAGTACTTC. Translation gives CASRRDSPLYEQYF.

The genes are TRBV11-2 and TRBJ1-4; no clear D gene. CDR3 length: 15 amino acids. V was pared by 5 bases and J by 8 bases, with 18 bases between. Germline values: CDR1 SGHAT, CDR2 FQNNGV. CDR3 sequence reads: CASSPRFPGAEKLFF. The CDR3 nucleotides are TGTGCCAGCAGCCCGAGGTTCCCCGGAGCCGAAAAACTGTTTTTT.

This chain joins TRBV6-4 and TRBJ1-6; TRBD1 aligns across 9 bases. This CDR3 contains 14 residues. V gave up 4 bases and J gave up 7 bases; unmatched junction bases: 2. Germline values: CDR1 MRHNA, CDR2 SNTAGT. The CDR3 region is CASSAGQGNSPLHF. The CDR3 DNA reads as TGTGCCAGCAGTGCTGGACAGGGGAATTCACCCCTCCACTTT.

V and J are TRBV18 and TRBJ2-1, with 7 bases identical to TRBD2. CDR1 is KGHSH, CDR2 LQKENI, per germline. J gave up 9 bases and V 3 bases, and 11 bases lay outside the gene matches. This CDR3 is built from 15 residues. CDR3 sequence (DNA): TGTGCCAGCTCACCGGGGATGACGGGGGGTGGTGAGCAGTTCTTC. Translated: CASSPGMTGGGEQFF. The full variable domain, in which reference TRBV18 and TRBJ2-1 provide the parts outside the CDR3, is NAGVMQNPRHLVRRRGQEARLRCSPMKGHSHVYWYRQLPEEGLKFMVYLQKENIIDESGMPKERFSAEFPKEGPSILRIQQVVRGDSAAYFCASSPGMTGGGEQFFGPGTRLTVL.

This clone has a single count. The V call is TRBV7-3, the J call TRBJ2-3, with D unresolved. V gave up 2 bases and J gave up 7 bases, with 13 bases separating them. Germline lookup yields CDR1 SGHTA and CDR2 FQGTGA. The CDR3 covers 14 residues. For the CDR3, the DNA is TGTGCCAGCAGCTTACTCACCCTCCACAATACGCAGTATTTT. Protein: CASSLLTLHNTQYF.

Points on this clone: This sample includes further DNA sequences coding for the same CDR3. This sequence joins TRBV9 and TRBJ1-3; 9 bases are shared with TRBD1. The CDR3 is 16 amino acids. Germline values: CDR1 SGDLS, CDR2 YYNGEE. V shed 4 bases, J shed 4 bases, and the junction held 9 bases outside the gene matches. CDR3 protein: CASSPGQGFSGNTIYF. The CDR3 DNA reads TGTGCCAGCAGCCCCGGACAGGGGTTTTCCGGAAACACCATATATTTT.

The V and J genes are TRBV6-5 and TRBJ1-4; D is ambiguous. In germline, CDR1 is MNHEY, CDR2 SVGAGI. The CDR3 runs to 15 residues. V dropped 6 bases and J dropped 0 bases, with 11 bases sitting between them. The CDR3 loop reads CASRSSGATNEKLFF. CDR3 nucleotide sequence: TGTGCCAGCAGATCCTCGGGTGCAACTAATGAAAAACTGTTTTTT.

The genes are TRBV29-1 and TRBJ2-7; 8 bases line up with TRBD1. CDR1 and CDR2 (germline): SQVTM, ANQGSEA. The CDR3 contains 13 residues. V trimming: 7 bases; J trimming: 7 bases; junction bases outside the gene matches: 12. The CDR3 DNA sequence: TGCAGCGCGATAGGACAGGGCCTGGGGGAGCAGTACTTC. Protein: CSAIGQGLGEQYF.

The rearrangement uses TRBV5-8 and TRBJ2-5, with D possibly matching TRBD1 (6 bases). V was cut by 4 bases and J by 2 bases, with 12 bases left in between. Germline lookup yields CDR1 SGHTS and CDR2 YDEGEE. The length of the CDR3 is 14 residues. The CDR3 coding sequence is TGTGCCAGCAGCATAGGACAGATACAAGAGACCCAGTACTTC. Its translation: CASSIGQIQETQYF.

The chain carries TRBV30 and TRBJ2-2, with a possible D match to TRBD1 (5 bases). This CDR3 spans 14 amino acids. Between the trimmed V and J ends, which lost 2 bases and 4 bases, there was a span of 11 bases. CDR1 is GTSNPN and CDR2 is SVGIG in the germline V gene (reference sequence). The CDR3 region has the DNA TGTGCCTGGAGTAGGGGCGGCCCCACCGGGGAGCTGTTTTTT. Its protein is CAWSRGGPTGELFF.

The DNA for the CDR3 is TGTGCCAGCAGCTTACAGGGGGGCACTGAAGCTTTCTTT. Translating gives CASSLQGGTEAFF. The chain recombines TRBV7-3 with TRBJ1-1, with 7 bases matching TRBD1. There are 13 residues in the CDR3. In germline, CDR1 is SGHTA, CDR2 FQGTGA. With V trimmed by 2 bases and J by 4 bases, 1 base remained unmatched.

V gene TRBV19 combines with J gene TRBJ2-6; unclear D gene. The CDR3 totals 14 residues. Per the germline V gene, CDR1 is LNHDA and CDR2 is SQIVND (reference sequence). The V end was cut by 6 bases, the J end by 2 bases, with 8 bases between. CDR3 in amino acids: CASRPGPGANVLTF. CDR3 nucleotide sequence: TGTGCCAGTAGGCCAGGTCCTGGGGCCAACGTCCTGACTTTC.

This clone showed up just once. An end of the junction does not agree with germline; a read error may underlie this. The sample carries other DNA sequences with the same CDR3. J is TRBJ2-6 and V is TRBV19, with 7 bases identical to TRBD2. CDR1 is LNHDA, CDR2 SQIVND, per germline (reference sequence). This CDR3 spans 19 amino acids. The DNA of the CDR3 is TGTGCTAGTAGTATAGATCGTGGGCGGGAGAGCTCTGGGGCCAACGTCCTGACTTTC. It specifies CASSIDRGRESSGANVLTF.

The V call is TRBV11-2, the J call TRBJ2-2; tentatively, D is TRBD1 (5 bases). CDR1 is SGHAT and CDR2 is FQNNGV in the germline V gene. V was pared by 4 bases and J by 7 bases, with 16 bases between. The length of the CDR3 is 15 residues. The CDR3 region is CASSSGRIGVGELFF. The DNA of the CDR3 is TGTGCCAGCAGCTCCGGACGGATAGGGGTCGGGGAGCTGTTTTTT.

V and J are TRBV9 and TRBJ2-2; 10 bases line up with TRBD1. The CDR3 sequence is 15 residues long. Per the germline V gene, CDR1 is SGDLS and CDR2 is YYNGEE. The J segment lost 4 bases and the V segment lost 4 bases, leaving 4 bases of the junction unmatched. CDR3 sequence reads: CASSKDRGGTGELFF. Here the CDR3 DNA reads TGTGCCAGCAGCAAGGACAGGGGGGGCACCGGGGAGCTGTTTTTT.

The CDR3 region has the DNA TGTGCCAGCAACCCTGTAACCGGGACAGGGTCCTTCGGCTACACCTTC. This sequence encodes CASNPVTGTGSFGYTF. The chain uses TRBV10-3 and TRBJ1-2, with 9 bases identical to TRBD1. The germline V gene has CDR1 ENHRY and CDR2 SYGVKD. V was clipped by 10 bases and J by 8 bases; unmatched bases: 20. This CDR3 region has 16 residues.

This chain links TRBV5-4 with TRBJ1-4; the D is unclear. Trimming shortened V by 4 bases and J by 8 bases, and 18 bases separated the two germline ends. The CDR3 covers 15 residues. Germline values: CDR1 SGHNT, CDR2 YYREEE (reference sequence). CDR3 in amino acids: CASSGTADPREKLFF. The DNA of the CDR3 is TGTGCCAGCAGCGGAACAGCGGACCCACGGGAAAAACTGTTTTTT.

The chain has TRBV7-2 and TRBJ2-1; D is undetermined. Trimming removed 3 bases from V and 6 bases from J, with 3 bases in between. CDR3 length equals 11 residues. CDR1 is SGHTA and CDR2 is FQGNSA in the germline V gene. CDR3 in amino acids: CASSFLNEQFF. CDR3 sequence (DNA): TGTGCCAGCAGCTTTCTCAATGAGCAGTTCTTC.

This chain connects TRBV29-1 to TRBJ1-2; no definite D call. V was shortened by 8 bases and J by 2 bases, with 12 bases between the two germline ends. This CDR3 spans 12 amino acids. CDR1 and CDR2 from the germline V gene are SQVTM and ANQGSEA. The CDR3 spells CSSEADNYGYTF. CDR3 in DNA: TGCAGCTCCGAGGCAGACAACTATGGCTACACCTTC.

The chain employs TRBV6-5 and TRBJ1-1, with D hard to call. V shed 0 bases and J shed 6 bases, with 8 bases lying between them. This CDR3 has 13 residues. Germline V gives CDR1 MNHEY, CDR2 SVGAGI. The chain's CDR3 is CASSYSGGSEAFF. DNA of the CDR3: TGTGCCAGCAGTTACTCGGGCGGGTCTGAAGCTTTCTTT.

The gene calls are TRBV4-3 and TRBJ2-7, with TRBD2 matching 11 bases. The CDR3 covers 15 residues. Germline values: CDR1 LGHNA, CDR2 YSLEER. The V segment lost 2 bases and the J segment 1 base; nucleotides outside the gene matches: 1. In DNA, the CDR3 is TGCGCCAGCAGCCAAATAGCGGGGGGGTCCTACGAGCAGTACTTC. Protein product: CASSQIAGGSYEQYF.

This chain uses TRBV9 with TRBJ2-5; no reliable D call. Germline assignment: CDR1 SGDLS and CDR2 YYNGEE. V was cut by 0 bases and J by 4 bases, with 10 bases left in between. The CDR3 extends over 14 amino acids. The CDR3 coding sequence is TGTGCCAGCAGCGTAGGACTCCAGCCAGAGACCCAGTACTTC. Translating it yields CASSVGLQPETQYF.

This rearrangement joins TRBV7-9 to TRBJ2-7, with D maybe TRBD1 (5 bases). This CDR3 region has 11 residues. V was clipped by 1 base and J by 12 bases, with 10 bases between them. Germline CDR1 and CDR2: SEHNR and FQNEAQ (reference sequence). The CDR3 region is CASSLGPRVYF. The CDR3 nucleotides are TGTGCCAGCAGCTTAGGCCCCAGGGTGTACTTC.